This T cell receptor (beta chain) stems from a study of T cell repertoires in cytomegalovirus infection. This clonotype has a handful of counts. What it binds is not known. Notes on the study in general: What dominated the ex vivo response were HLA-C-restricted CMV-specific TCR beta clonotypes.

TCRdb fed the reads into MiXCR, producing one record per CDR3 protein. The sample holds about 140,000 distinct CDR3 sequences, about 6.5% seen once. V shed 1 base and J shed 4 bases, with 15 bases lying between them. The CDR3 covers 16 residues. The germline CDR1 and CDR2 sequences are SGHTA and FQGTGA. The clonotype comes from a human donor in good health (CMV status not recorded). Some clones in this sample may be carry-over from other donors' samples. This chain uses TRBV7-3 with TRBJ2-3, with a possible D match to TRBD1 (5 bases). The sequencing input was PBMCs. DNA of the CDR3: TGTGCCAGCAGCTTAAAGGGGCCCGGAACCTCAGATACGCAGTATTTT. As protein: CASSLKGPGTSDTQYF.